This is a list of T cell receptor beta chains from one sample in a study of control samples from healthy donors and cancer patients. Repertoires were generated with immunoSEQ multiplex PCR, while TCRdb's copy carries only in-frame clones and drops some. The data contain 11,000 to 15,000 clones, approximately 80% of them seen just once; the ten biggest clones take up 17%. Sequenced material: formalin-fixed, paraffin-embedded tissue. The receptor source for this set is a female donor with lung cancer. The conserved cysteine and the conserved F or W are not part of the CDR3 here.

V: TRBV18
J: TRBJ1-5
CDR3: ASSATLQGAQPQH

V: TRBV20-1
J: TRBJ1-2
CDR3: SASNQEGGYT

V: TRBV4-2
J: TRBJ1-1
CDR3: ASSHGGQNTEAF

V: TRBV4-3
J: TRBJ1-1
CDR3: ASSQEGDRNTEAF

V: TRBV4-3
J: TRBJ2-3
CDR3: ASSQGAMTGGTDTQY

V: TRBV3-1/TRBV3-2
J: TRBJ2-1
CDR3: ASSQRGAGSHNEQF

V: TRBV2
J: TRBJ1-1
CDR3: ASSDRRSGNTEAF

V: TRBV28
J: TRBJ2-7
CDR3: ASSFSSYEQY

V: TRBV4-2
J: TRBJ2-7
CDR3: ASSQEGRDYEQY

V: TRBV10-3
J: TRBJ1-1
CDR3: AISSQDTEAF

V: TRBV2
J: TRBJ2-5
CDR3: ASSAPWEETQY

V: TRBV9
J: TRBJ1-1
CDR3: ASSVEEGNTEAF

V: TRBV19
J: TRBJ1-1
CDR3: ASSPPRVYTEAF

V: TRBV7-9
J: TRBJ2-2
CDR3: ASRRLTGELF

V: TRBV24-1
J: TRBJ2-1
CDR3: ATSGTGRDEQF

V: TRBV12-3/TRBV12-4
J: TRBJ2-2
CDR3: ASRGQNTGELF

V: TRBV18
J: TRBJ2-2
CDR3: ASSPPGGELF

V: TRBV20-1
J: TRBJ1-1
CDR3: SASFGDDTEAF

V: TRBV7-2
J: TRBJ2-1
CDR3: ASSLGRMTNNEQF

V: TRBV7-9
J: TRBJ1-5
CDR3: ASSHGVGVRPQH

V: TRBV20-1
J: TRBJ1-1
CDR3: SAMWGTEAF

V: TRBV25-1
J: TRBJ2-1
CDR3: ASSPEGLAGPLNEQF

V: TRBV19
J: TRBJ2-2
CDR3: ASSIEGRGAGELF

V: TRBV6-5
J: TRBJ2-1
CDR3: ASSSPKVWTQF

V: TRBV5-1
J: TRBJ2-7
CDR3: ASSLVAGTGSYEQY

V: TRBV6-2/TRBV6-3
J: TRBJ2-1
CDR3: ASSYGSINQDEQF

V: TRBV4-3
J: TRBJ2-4
CDR3: ASSQDRGLSNIQY